The T cell receptor beta chain described here comes from a study of T cells after yellow fever vaccination. Study details: For low cell numbers, libraries were made with SMART-Seq v4 Ultra Low Input. Overall study results and limits: When the response was secondary, it was weaker but reached its peak faster, day 5 versus 15. Of the clonotypes, a small share occurred in both CD4 and CD8 compartments. Contaminating bulk clonotypes could be abundant in FACS-sorted repertoires.

The CDR3 has 16 residues. With 0 bases clipped from V and 6 bases from J, the junction kept 8 bases outside the gene matches. Looked up from germline, CDR1 is DFQATT and CDR2 is SNEGSKA (reference sequence). About this clonotype itself: Its target is not known.

TCRdb passed the 5' RACE reads through MiXCR, listing each CDR3 protein once. The table has about 580,000 distinct CDR3 sequences, roughly a sixth seen once; the top ten hold approximately 15%. The sequence was obtained from a man aged 18 to 30 who received the YFV17D yellow fever vaccine. Sequenced material: PBMCs, taken 5 to 6 days after the first yellow fever vaccination. The chain carries TRBV20-1 and TRBJ1-6; 7 nucleotides line up with TRBD1. Here the CDR3 reads CSARDPKAGGNSPLHF. The CDR3 bases are TGCAGTGCTAGAGATCCCAAGGCAGGGGGTAATTCACCCCTCCACTTT.